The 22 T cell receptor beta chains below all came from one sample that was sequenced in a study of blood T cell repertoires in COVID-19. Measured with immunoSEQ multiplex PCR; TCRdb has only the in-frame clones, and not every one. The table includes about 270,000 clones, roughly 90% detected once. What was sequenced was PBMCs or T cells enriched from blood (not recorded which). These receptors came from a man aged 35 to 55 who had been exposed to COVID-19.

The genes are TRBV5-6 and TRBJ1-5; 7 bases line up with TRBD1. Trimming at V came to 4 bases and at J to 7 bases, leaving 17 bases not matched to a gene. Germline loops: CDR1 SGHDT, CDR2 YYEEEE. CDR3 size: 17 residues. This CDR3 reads CASSTRDRALVGQPQHF. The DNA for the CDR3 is TGTGCCAGCAGCACCCGAGACAGGGCGCTCGTCGGACAGCCCCAGCATTTT.

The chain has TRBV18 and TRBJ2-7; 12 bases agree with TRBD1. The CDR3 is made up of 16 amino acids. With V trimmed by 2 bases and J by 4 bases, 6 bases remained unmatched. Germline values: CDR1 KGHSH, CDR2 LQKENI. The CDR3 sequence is CASSPNPGQGAYEQYF. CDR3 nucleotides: TGTGCCAGCTCACCAAATCCGGGACAGGGGGCGTACGAGCAGTACTTC. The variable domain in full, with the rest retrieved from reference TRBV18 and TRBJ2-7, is NAGVMQNPRHLVRRRGQEARLRCSPMKGHSHVYWYRQLPEEGLKFMVYLQKENIIDESGMPKERFSAEFPKEGPSILRIQQVVRGDSAAYFCASSPNPGQGAYEQYFGPGTRLTVT.

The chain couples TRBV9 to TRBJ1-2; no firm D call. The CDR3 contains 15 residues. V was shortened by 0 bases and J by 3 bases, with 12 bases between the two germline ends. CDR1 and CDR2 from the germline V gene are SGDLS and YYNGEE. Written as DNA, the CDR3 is TGTGCCAGCAGCGTAGCTCCGGAGGTTGACTATGGCTACACCTTC. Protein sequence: CASSVAPEVDYGYTF.

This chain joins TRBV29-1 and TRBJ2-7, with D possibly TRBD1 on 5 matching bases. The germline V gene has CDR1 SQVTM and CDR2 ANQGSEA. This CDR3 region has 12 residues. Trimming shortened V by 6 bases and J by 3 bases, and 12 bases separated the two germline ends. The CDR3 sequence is CSVGYRGYEQYF. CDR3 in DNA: TGCAGCGTGGGGTATAGGGGCTACGAGCAGTACTTC.

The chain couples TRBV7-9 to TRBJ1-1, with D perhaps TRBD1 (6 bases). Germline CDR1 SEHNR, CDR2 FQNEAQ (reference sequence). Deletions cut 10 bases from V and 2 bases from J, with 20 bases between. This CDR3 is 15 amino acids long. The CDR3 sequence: CATTRDTSLNTEAFF. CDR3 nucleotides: TGTGCCACCACCCGGGACACTAGTCTTAACACTGAAGCTTTCTTT.

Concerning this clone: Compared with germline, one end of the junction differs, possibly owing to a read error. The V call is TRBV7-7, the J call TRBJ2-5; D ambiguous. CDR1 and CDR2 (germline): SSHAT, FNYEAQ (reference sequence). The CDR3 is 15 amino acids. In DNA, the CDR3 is TGTGCTAGCAGCTTAGAAAGTCTCGCGCAAGAGACCCAGTACTTC. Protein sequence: CASSLESLAQETQYF.

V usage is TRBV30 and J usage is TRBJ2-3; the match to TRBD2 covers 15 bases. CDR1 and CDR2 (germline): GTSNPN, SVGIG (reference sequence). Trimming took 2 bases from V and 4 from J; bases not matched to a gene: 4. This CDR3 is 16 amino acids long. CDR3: CAWSLGLAGGADTQYF. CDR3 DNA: TGTGCCTGGAGTTTGGGACTAGCGGGAGGCGCAGATACGCAGTATTTT.

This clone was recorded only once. CDR3 sequence reads: CASRTLHRALYSNQPQHF. As DNA, the CDR3 is TGTGCCAGTAGGACCCTTCACAGGGCCTTATATAGCAATCAGCCCCAGCATTTT. The V call is TRBV19, the J call TRBJ1-5, with a tentative D call TRBD1 (6 bases). V gave up 6 bases and J gave up 0 bases, with 21 bases separating them. The CDR3 runs 18 residues. Germline CDR1 and CDR2: LNHDA and SQIVND (reference sequence).

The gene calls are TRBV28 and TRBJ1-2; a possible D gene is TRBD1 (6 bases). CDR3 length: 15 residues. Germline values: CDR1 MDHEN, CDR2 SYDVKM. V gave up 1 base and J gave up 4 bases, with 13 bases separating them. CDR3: CASSLFPGASYGYTF. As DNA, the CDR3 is TGTGCCAGCAGTTTATTCCCAGGGGCGAGCTATGGCTACACCTTC.

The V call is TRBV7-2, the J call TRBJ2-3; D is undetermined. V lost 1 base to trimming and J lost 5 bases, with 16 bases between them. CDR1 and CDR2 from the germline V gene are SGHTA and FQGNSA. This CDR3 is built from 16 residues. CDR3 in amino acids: CASSLGPVTRRDTQYF. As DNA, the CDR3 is TGTGCCAGCAGCTTAGGACCGGTTACCAGGCGAGATACGCAGTATTTT.

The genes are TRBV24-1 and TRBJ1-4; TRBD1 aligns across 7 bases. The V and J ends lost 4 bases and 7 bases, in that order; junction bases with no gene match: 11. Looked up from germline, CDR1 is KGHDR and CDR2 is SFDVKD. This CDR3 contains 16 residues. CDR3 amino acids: CATSDPGAGGIEKLFF. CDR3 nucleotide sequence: TGTGCCACCAGTGACCCCGGGGCAGGGGGTATTGAAAAACTGTTTTTT.

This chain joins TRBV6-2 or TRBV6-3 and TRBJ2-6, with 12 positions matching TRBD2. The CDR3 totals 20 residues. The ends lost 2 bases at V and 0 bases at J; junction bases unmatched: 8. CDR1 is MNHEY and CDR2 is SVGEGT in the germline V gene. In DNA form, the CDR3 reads TGTGCCAGCAGTTACCCCAGGGAACTAGCGGGAGGCTCTGGGGCCAACGTCCTGACTTTC. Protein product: CASSYPRELAGGSGANVLTF.

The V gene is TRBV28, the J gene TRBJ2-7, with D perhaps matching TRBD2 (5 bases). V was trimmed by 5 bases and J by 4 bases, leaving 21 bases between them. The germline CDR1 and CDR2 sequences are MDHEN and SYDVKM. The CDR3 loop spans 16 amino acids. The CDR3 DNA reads TGTGCCAGCAGTCCCTCCTCTTCGGGGTGGCTGTACGAGCAGTACTTC. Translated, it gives CASSPSSSGWLYEQYF.

The chain's CDR3 is CASSQGQGQNYGYTF. The CDR3 bases are TGCGCCAGCAGCCAAGGGCAAGGACAAAACTATGGCTACACCTTC. The V call is TRBV4-3, the J call TRBJ1-2; tentatively, D is TRBD1 (5 bases). V was pared by 1 base and J by 2 bases, with 11 bases between. This CDR3 is 15 amino acids long. In germline, CDR1 is LGHNA, CDR2 YSLEER.

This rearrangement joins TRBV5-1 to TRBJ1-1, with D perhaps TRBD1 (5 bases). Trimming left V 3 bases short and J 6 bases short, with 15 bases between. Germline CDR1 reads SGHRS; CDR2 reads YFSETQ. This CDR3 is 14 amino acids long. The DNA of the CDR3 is TGCGCCAGCAGCTCCCGCACAGGCCTCTCTGAAGCTTTCTTT. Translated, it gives CASSSRTGLSEAFF.

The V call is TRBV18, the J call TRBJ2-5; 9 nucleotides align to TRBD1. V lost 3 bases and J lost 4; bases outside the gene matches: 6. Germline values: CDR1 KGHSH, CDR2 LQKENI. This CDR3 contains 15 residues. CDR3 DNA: TGTGCCAGCTCACCGCGGACAGGGGAGCCAGAGACCCAGTACTTC. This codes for CASSPRTGEPETQYF.

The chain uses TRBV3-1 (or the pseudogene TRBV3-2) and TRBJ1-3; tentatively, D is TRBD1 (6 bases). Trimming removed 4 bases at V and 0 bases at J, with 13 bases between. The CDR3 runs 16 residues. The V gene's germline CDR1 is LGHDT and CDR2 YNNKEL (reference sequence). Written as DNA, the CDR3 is TGTGCCAGCAGCCCCAGACAGGTTGGCTCTGGAAACACCATATATTTT. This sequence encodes CASSPRQVGSGNTIYF.

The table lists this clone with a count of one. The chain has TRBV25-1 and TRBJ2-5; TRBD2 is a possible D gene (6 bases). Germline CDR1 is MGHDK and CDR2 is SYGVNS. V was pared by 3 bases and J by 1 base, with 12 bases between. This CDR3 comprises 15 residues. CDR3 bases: TGTGCCAGCAGTGACCATAGCGGAACCCAAGAGACCCAGTACTTC. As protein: CASSDHSGTQETQYF.

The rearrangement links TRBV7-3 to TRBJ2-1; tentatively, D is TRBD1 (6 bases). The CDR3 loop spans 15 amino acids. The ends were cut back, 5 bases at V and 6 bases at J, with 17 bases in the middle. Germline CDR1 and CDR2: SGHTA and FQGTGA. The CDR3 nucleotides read TGTGCCAGCAGCCTCCAGGGGACGGCAAGCAATGAGCAGTTCTTC. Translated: CASSLQGTASNEQFF.

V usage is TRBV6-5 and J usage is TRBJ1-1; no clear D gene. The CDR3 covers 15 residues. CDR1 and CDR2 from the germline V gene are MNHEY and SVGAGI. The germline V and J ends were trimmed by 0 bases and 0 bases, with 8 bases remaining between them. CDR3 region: CASSYSGRLNTEAFF. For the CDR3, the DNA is TGTGCCAGCAGTTACTCGGGCCGACTGAACACTGAAGCTTTCTTT.

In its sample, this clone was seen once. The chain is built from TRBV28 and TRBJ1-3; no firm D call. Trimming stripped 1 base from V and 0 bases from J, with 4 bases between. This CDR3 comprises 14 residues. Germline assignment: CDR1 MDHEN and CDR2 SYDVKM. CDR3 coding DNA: TGTGCCAGCAGTTTATCCTTCTCTGGAAACACCATATATTTT. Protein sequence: CASSLSFSGNTIYF.

The CDR3 loop reads CASSSGQVEKLFF. The CDR3 DNA reads as TGTGCCAGCAGTTCGGGACAGGTTGAAAAACTGTTTTTT. The chain joins TRBV6-5 to TRBJ1-4; the match to TRBD1 covers 8 bases. Germline V gene lookup returns CDR1 MNHEY and CDR2 SVGAGI. CDR3 length: 13 residues. Trimming at V came to 4 bases and at J to 7 bases, leaving 2 bases not matched to a gene.